The 20 T cell receptor beta chains in this list originate from one sample, sequenced in a study of cytomegalovirus exposure and HLA in healthy donors. PCR used 60 Vbeta primers and 13 Jbeta primers. The table came from immunoSEQ multiplex PCR; TCRdb's copy has only in-frame clones and leaves some out. The table records around 190,000 clones, 70% to 80% of them present only once. Input material: PBMCs. Receptor source: a woman under 40 in good health and CMV-seronegative.

The J gene is TRBJ1-6, the V gene TRBV29-1, with D tentatively TRBD1 (6 bases). The CDR3 spans 13 residues. CDR1 is SQVTM, CDR2 ANQGSEA, per germline. Trimming removed 4 bases at V and 10 bases at J, with 14 bases between. CDR3 bases: TGCAGCGTTGGCTGGGGGCCAGAATCACCCCTCCACTTT. Its translation is CSVGWGPESPLHF.

V gene TRBV9 combines with J gene TRBJ1-2; D is unclear. V lost 1 base, J lost 5 bases, and 6 bases lay in between. The CDR3 extends over 12 amino acids. The germline CDR1 and CDR2 sequences are SGDLS and YYNGEE. CDR3 sequence: CASSVSSYGYTF. In nucleotides, the CDR3 is TGTGCCAGCAGCGTATCCTCTTATGGCTACACCTTC. The complete variable domain, with remaining parts taken from reference TRBV9 and TRBJ1-2, reads DSGVTQTPKHLITATGQRVTLRCSPRSGDLSVYWYQQSLDQGLQFLIQYYNGEERAKGNILERFSAQQFPDLHSELNLSSLELGDSALYFCASSVSSYGYTFGSGTRLTVV.

V is TRBV30 and J is TRBJ1-2; D gene uncertain. The CDR3 extends over 15 amino acids. V shed 0 bases and J shed 0 bases, with 11 bases lying between them. CDR1 is GTSNPN, CDR2 SVGIG, per germline (reference sequence). CDR3 DNA sequence: TGTGCCTGGAGTGTACTCGGGTGGGCTAACTATGGCTACACCTTC. Translated: CAWSVLGWANYGYTF.

The CDR3 region is CASSHGSAGSSYEQYF. CDR3 sequence (DNA): TGCGCCAGCAGCCACGGTTCGGCGGGTAGCTCCTACGAGCAGTACTTC. This chain joins TRBV4-1 and TRBJ2-7, with TRBD2 as a possible D gene (5 bases). Trimming removed 3 bases at V and 0 bases at J, with 15 bases between. The CDR3 length is 16 residues. The V gene's germline CDR1 is MGHRA and CDR2 YSYEKL.

The chain combines TRBV5-4 with TRBJ2-7; 8 bases fit TRBD1. This CDR3 is 14 amino acids long. Germline V gene lookup returns CDR1 SGHNT and CDR2 YYREEE (reference sequence). J was trimmed by 4 bases and V by 2 bases; bases with no gene match: 5. CDR3 sequence (DNA): TGTGCCAGCAGCTTTAGTACAGGGGGATACGAGCAGTACTTC. It specifies CASSFSTGGYEQYF.

The chain couples TRBV29-1 to TRBJ2-2, with a tentative D call TRBD1 (5 bases). The V and J ends lost 2 bases and 4 bases respectively, with 11 bases between them. The CDR3 runs 14 residues. From germline, CDR1 is SQVTM and CDR2 ANQGSEA. The CDR3 is CSVEPQGFTGELFF. In DNA, the CDR3 is TGCAGCGTTGAACCCCAGGGTTTCACCGGGGAGCTGTTTTTT.

The chain uses TRBV5-1 and TRBJ2-5; 7 positions agree with TRBD2. Germline trimming cut 3 bases from V and 2 bases from J; bases unmatched to any gene: 1. The length of the CDR3 is 13 residues. CDR1 is SGHRS and CDR2 is YFSETQ in the germline V gene. This chain's CDR3 is CASSWTSQETQYF. The CDR3 DNA is TGCGCCAGCAGCTGGACTAGTCAAGAGACCCAGTACTTC.

This chain joins TRBV13 and TRBJ1-5, with D maybe TRBD1 (5 bases). Germline V gene sequence: CDR1 PRHDT, CDR2 FYEKMQ (reference sequence). V lost 3 bases, J lost 2 bases, and 8 bases lay in between. The CDR3 sequence is 14 residues long. This CDR3 reads CASSFSGGNQPQHF. The CDR3 bases are TGTGCCAGCAGCTTCTCGGGGGGCAATCAGCCCCAGCATTTT.

This chain uses TRBV15 with TRBJ1-1; D possibly corresponds to TRBD1 (6 bases). Looked up from germline, CDR1 is LNHNV and CDR2 is YYDKDF (reference sequence). Trimming took off 0 bases at V and 0 bases at J, with 20 bases between the two ends. This CDR3 spans 19 amino acids. Written as DNA, the CDR3 is TGTGCCACCAGCAGAGATTTAATCCGGCAGGGGCCGATGAACACTGAAGCTTTCTTT. It encodes CATSRDLIRQGPMNTEAFF.

The V gene is TRBV7-6, the J gene TRBJ2-2; 8 nucleotides line up with TRBD1. The CDR3 has 13 residues. The junction had 8 bases not matched to a gene; V was cut back by 11 bases and J by 6 bases. The germline V gene encodes CDR1 SGHVS and CDR2 FNYEAQ. In DNA, the CDR3 is TGTGCCCGCAACCCGACAGGGGCCGGGGAGCTGTTTTTT. It is translated as CARNPTGAGELFF.

The V and J genes are TRBV14 and TRBJ2-3; maybe TRBD2 (6 bases). Trimming cost V 5 bases and J 3 bases, with 18 bases left between them. The CDR3 is 16 amino acids. The V gene's germline CDR1 is SGHDN and CDR2 FVKESK. The DNA of the CDR3 is TGTGCCAGCAGCGTACCGGGACTCCAGAGGACAGATACGCAGTATTTT. Translation gives CASSVPGLQRTDTQYF.

The V gene is TRBV5-6, the J gene TRBJ1-5; a weak D match, TRBD1 (5 bases). The CDR3 length is 13 residues. Germline loops: CDR1 SGHDT, CDR2 YYEEEE. The V gene lost 0 bases and the J gene lost 8 bases, with 9 bases spanning the gap. This CDR3 reads CASSLGGREPQHF. The CDR3 DNA sequence: TGTGCCAGCAGCTTGGGGGGCCGGGAGCCCCAGCATTTT.

The genes are TRBV15 and TRBJ1-1, with TRBD1 as a possible D gene (5 bases). The CDR3 contains 14 residues. V was pared by 1 base and J by 1 base, with 7 bases between. Germline V lookup: CDR1 LNHNV, CDR2 YYDKDF (reference sequence). CDR3 sequence reads: CATSRGGENTEAFF. Here the CDR3 DNA reads TGTGCCACCAGCAGAGGGGGGGAGAACACTGAAGCTTTCTTT.

The chain has TRBV29-1 and TRBJ1-4, with TRBD1 identical over 8 bases. Germline V gene sequence: CDR1 SQVTM, CDR2 ANQGSEA. The junction had 11 bases not matched to a gene; V was cut back by 6 bases and J by 8 bases. The CDR3 is made up of 14 amino acids. DNA for the CDR3: TGCAGCGTCGGGGTGACAGGGGTTAACGAAAAACTGTTTTTT. Translating it yields CSVGVTGVNEKLFF. Full variable domain (rest looked up from reference TRBV29-1 and TRBJ1-4): SAVISQKPSRDICQRGTSLTIQCQVDSQVTMMFWYRQQPGQSLTLIATANQGSEATYESGFVIDKFPISRPNLTFSTLTVSNMSPEDSSIYLCSVGVTGVNEKLFFGSGTQLSVL.

The CDR3 nucleotides are TGTGCCAGCTCCCGGGCGGGGGGCTCCTACGAGCAGTACTTC. Translation: CASSRAGGSYEQYF. The V and J genes are TRBV27 and TRBJ2-7, with 8 bases lining up with TRBD2. This CDR3 contains 14 residues. Germline V gives CDR1 MNHEY, CDR2 SMNVEV (reference sequence). V was clipped by 8 bases and J by 0 bases; unmatched bases: 6.

The chain links TRBV28 to TRBJ1-1; D perhaps matches TRBD1 (6 bases). Germline-derived CDR1 and CDR2 are MDHEN and SYDVKM. The V end lost 5 bases, the J end lost 4 bases, and 14 bases lay between the germline ends. The CDR3 loop spans 14 amino acids. CDR3 bases: TGTGCCAGCAGTCAGACAGGTCGCGGCACTGAAGCTTTCTTT. This codes for CASSQTGRGTEAFF.

Here the CDR3 reads CASSARALGHQPQHF. Here the CDR3 DNA reads TGCGCCAGCAGCGCCCGGGCACTAGGCCATCAGCCCCAGCATTTT. The genes are TRBV4-1 and TRBJ1-5; no clear D. This CDR3 has 15 residues. The germline V gene encodes CDR1 MGHRA and CDR2 YSYEKL. The V and J ends lost 5 bases and 5 bases respectively, with 16 bases between them.

This clone was found a few times. This sequence joins TRBV7-8 and TRBJ1-1, with 10 bases aligning to TRBD1. The CDR3 spans 15 residues. Germline CDR1 reads SGHVS; CDR2 reads FQNEAQ. Germline trimming cut 5 bases from V and 3 bases from J; bases unmatched to any gene: 6. Here the CDR3 DNA reads TGTGCCAGCAGCGGGGACAGGGGCCTCGACACTGAAGCTTTCTTT. This codes for CASSGDRGLDTEAFF.

V is TRBV9 and J is TRBJ1-4; 7 nucleotides align to TRBD1. Germline CDR1 is SGDLS and CDR2 is YYNGEE. The V segment lost 3 bases and the J segment 8 bases; nucleotides outside the gene matches: 10. The CDR3 totals 15 residues. The CDR3, as DNA: TGTGCCAGCAGCGCGGGACAGAAGTATCCGGAAAAACTGTTTTTT. It encodes CASSAGQKYPEKLFF.

The chain carries TRBV7-9 and TRBJ1-1; the D is unclear. Germline V lookup: CDR1 SEHNR, CDR2 FQNEAQ (reference sequence). Trimming removed 2 bases from V and 7 bases from J, with 5 bases in between. This CDR3 contains 11 residues. In nucleotides, the CDR3 is TGTGCCAGCAGCTTACCCCGTGAAGCTTTCTTT. It yields the protein CASSLPREAFF. The whole variable domain, remainder taken from reference TRBV7-9 and TRBJ1-1, is DTGVSQNPRHKITKRGQNVTFRCDPISEHNRLYWYRQTLGQGPEFLTYFQNEAQLEKSRLLSDRFSAERPKGSFSTLEIQRTEQGDSAMYLCASSLPREAFFGQGTRLTVV.